This T cell receptor beta chain was observed in a study of control samples from healthy donors and cancer patients. This clone was seen more than once but under ten times. Sequencing used immunoSEQ multiplex PCR; TCRdb keeps in-frame clones, though not all of them. The sample lists roughly 80,000 clones, around nine tenths occurring once. The CDR3 has 12 amino acids. The germline V and J ends were trimmed by 5 bases and 6 bases, with 9 bases remaining between them. CDR1 and CDR2 (germline): SGHDT, YYEEEE. J is TRBJ2-1 and V is TRBV5-6; D is uncertain. Sequencing was done on a sample of blood. The TCR sequence derives from a woman between 45 and 65 years old in good health. DNA of the CDR3: TGTGCCAGCAGTCAGACGGCCAATGAGCAGTTCTTC. This encodes CASSQTANEQFF.